In its sample, the clone carrying this TCR beta chain was seen many times. Its antigen remains unknown. Per the germline V gene, CDR1 is SNHLY and CDR2 is FYNNEI. The trim removed 5 bases at V and 6 bases at J, leaving 6 bases unmatched. The CDR3 consists of 14 residues. Each single cDNA molecule received a unique molecular identifier. In TCRdb, the 5' RACE reads were re-called with MiXCR into one record per CDR3 protein. The sample includes about 30,000 distinct CDR3 sequences, about 5.8% of them seen just once. The data derive from a study of early T cells in non-severe SARS-CoV-2 infection. Across the whole study: Sequenced bulk RNA came from whole blood that was unsorted, and chains were unpaired. Study-level points and caveats: Matches to VDJdb favored anti-spike CD8 responses and missed private and CD4 specificities.

The sample consisted of whole blood. This rearrangement joins TRBV2 to TRBJ2-7; 11 bases agree with TRBD2. The sequence came from an adult who was a healthcare worker with PCR-confirmed SARS-CoV-2 infection or an uninfected control (not recorded which). For the CDR3, the DNA is TGTGCCAGCAGTCGTAGCGGGAGGGCCGCCGAGCAGTACTTC. This codes for CASSRSGRAAEQYF.